These T cell receptor beta chains were read from a single sample in a study of cytomegalovirus exposure and HLA in healthy donors. The protocol was immunoSEQ multiplex PCR, while the TCRdb copy is restricted to in-frame clones and leaves out a portion. The repertoire has under 85,000 clones, 76% of them found once; the top ten carry over 2.5%. Sequencing input: PBMCs. These receptors originate from a man aged 18-30 years in good health and CMV-seronegative. CDR3s include the opening cysteine and the closing phenylalanine or tryptophan. The D gene is left open where the match is weak. Clone size appears in some rows only: once, few, many, or a class for an expanded clone.

cdr3_length	clone_size	v_call	j_call	d_call	cdr3_nt	cdr3_aa
14	once	TRBV7-8	TRBJ1-2	NA	TGTGCCAGCAGCTTCGACGGACAGCGCTATGGCTACACCTTC	CASSFDGQRYGYTF
15	NA	TRBV6-5	TRBJ1-2	TRBD1	TGTGCCAGCAGTTATTCCTGGACAGGCCCGGGTGGCTACACCTTC	CASSYSWTGPGGYTF
12	once	TRBV10-2	TRBJ2-1	NA	TGCGCCAGCCAACTAGTAGCCAATGAGCAGTTCTTC	CASQLVANEQFF
15	once	TRBV5-5	TRBJ1-6	TRBD1	TGTGCCAGCAGCGACAGGGGATCCTATAATTCACCCCTCCACTTT	CASSDRGSYNSPLHF
12	once	TRBV7-9	TRBJ2-5	NA	TGTGCCAGCAGCTTTGACTCCCACCTTGGGTACTTC	CASSFDSHLGYF
13	NA	TRBV11-3	TRBJ1-1	NA	TGTGCCAGCAGCTTAAATCAGAACACTGAAGCTTTCTTT	CASSLNQNTEAFF
16	once	TRBV29-1	TRBJ1-2	TRBD1	TGCAGCGTCGATGAGACAGGGGCAATTGTTAACTATGGCTACACCTTC	CSVDETGAIVNYGYTF
13	NA	TRBV19	TRBJ1-1	NA	TGTGCCAGTAACCCCCCAGGGTTCACTGAAGCTTTCTTT	CASNPPGFTEAFF
16	NA	TRBV5-5	TRBJ2-5	TRBD1	TGTGCCAGCAGCTTGGCTAGTAGGGGGCCAGGGGAGACCCAGTACTTC	CASSLASRGPGETQYF
15	NA	TRBV13	TRBJ2-3	NA	TGTGCCAGCAGCTTCGGGACTTCCCTTCCAGATACGCAGTATTTT	CASSFGTSLPDTQYF
13	NA	TRBV11-2	TRBJ1-1	NA	TGTGCCAGCAGCGACGACTGGAACACTGAAGCTTTCTTT	CASSDDWNTEAFF
17	NA	TRBV6-1	TRBJ1-5	NA	TGTGCCAGCAGTGAAGCGAGGACAGAGCCTAGCAATCAGCCCCAGCATTTT	CASSEARTEPSNQPQHF
16	NA	TRBV4-2	TRBJ1-1	NA	TGTGCCAGCAGCCAAGATGCGCAGGGCCGGACCACTGAAGCTTTCTTT	CASSQDAQGRTTEAFF
12	few	TRBV6-1	TRBJ2-4	TRBD2	TGTGCCAGCAGTGCCGGGGGGGACATTCAGTACTTC	CASSAGGDIQYF
18	NA	TRBV1	TRBJ2-3	NA	TGCACCAGCAGCCAAGCCGGTCCTAGCGGGGGTAGCACAGATACGCAGTATTTT	CTSSQAGPSGGSTDTQYF
14	NA	TRBV5-1	TRBJ1-1	NA	TGCGCCAGCAGCTGGGACACCTTGAACACTGAAGCTTTCTTT	CASSWDTLNTEAFF
13	NA	TRBV7-2	TRBJ1-1	NA	TGTGCCAGCAGCTCCGAGGCTAACACTGAAGCTTTCTTT	CASSSEANTEAFF
16	once	TRBV5-4	TRBJ1-4	NA	TGTGCCAGCAGCTATGATCTGGGGGCTTCTAATGAAAAACTGTTTTTT	CASSYDLGASNEKLFF
13	once	TRBV5-1	TRBJ2-4	TRBD1	TGCGCCAGCAGCGTCTCCGGGACAGGGGTTCAGTACTTC	CASSVSGTGVQYF
16	once	TRBV4-2	TRBJ2-2	TRBD1	TGTGCCAGCAGCCAACTAACAGGGGGCGGCACCGGGGAGCTGTTTTTT	CASSQLTGGGTGELFF
15	NA	TRBV2	TRBJ2-2	TRBD2	TGTGCCAGCAGTTGGGAGGGATCGAACACCGGGGAGCTGTTTTTT	CASSWEGSNTGELFF
10	once	TRBV5-3	TRBJ1-2	NA	TGTGCCAGAACCCGCTATGGCTACACCTTC	CARTRYGYTF
13	once	TRBV19	TRBJ1-2	NA	TGTGCCAGTACCACGACACGTAACTATGGCTACACCTTC	CASTTTRNYGYTF
15	NA	TRBV5-8	TRBJ1-5	NA	TGTGCCAGCAGCTTGGGTTCTAGGTCCGGTCAGCCCCAGCATTTT	CASSLGSRSGQPQHF
11	NA	TRBV27	TRBJ2-1	TRBD1	TGCGCTACAGGGGCTCGATATGAGCAGTTCTTC	CATGARYEQFF
14	NA	TRBV5-4	TRBJ1-1	NA	TGTGCCAGCAGCACTGAAAGAAGGGAGACCGAAGCTTTCTTT	CASSTERRETEAFF
16	NA	TRBV28	TRBJ1-1	NA	TGTGCCAGCAGTCCTTACCGCACTTTGAAGAACACTGAAGCTTTCTTT	CASSPYRTLKNTEAFF
14	NA	TRBV5-4	TRBJ1-1	NA	TGTGCCAGCAGCTTGGAATTAGGGAGCACTGAAGCTTTCTTT	CASSLELGSTEAFF
15	few	TRBV28	TRBJ1-5	NA	TGTGCCAGCAGTTTACAACAGGGATTCGTTCAGCCCCAGCATTTT	CASSLQQGFVQPQHF